The clone carrying this T cell receptor beta chain was seen only once. This sample was taken from a study of blood T cell repertoires in COVID-19. V was clipped by 7 bases and J by 8 bases, with 17 bases between them. There are 13 residues in the CDR3. Germline lookup yields CDR1 MNHEY and CDR2 SVGAGI. Repertoires were generated with immunoSEQ multiplex PCR, while TCRdb's copy carries only in-frame clones and drops some. Of about 350,000 clones listed, roughly 86% are singletons. The specimen sequenced was PBMCs or T cells enriched from blood (not recorded which). The V call is TRBV6-5, the J call TRBJ1-1; TRBD1 is a possible D gene (5 bases). This receptor was identified in a young woman who had been exposed to COVID-19. Here the CDR3 DNA reads TGTGCCAGCACCCTCGGAGTCGGGGGGGAAGCTTTCTTT. This translates into CASTLGVGGEAFF.